This T cell receptor beta chain stems from a study of T cell clonality in common variable immunodeficiency. Libraries were prepared by immunoSEQ multiplex PCR; TCRdb keeps only in-frame clonotypes and omits some of them. The table lists some 38,000 clones, with no singletons. The CDR3 spans 13 residues. Germline-derived CDR1 and CDR2 are MNHEY and SVGEGT. The sample holds a few counts of this clone. The antigen is not known. The read stops 3 residues short of the end of the CDR3; the missing end is completed from the germline J gene. Findings and limits, study-wide: CVID subjects showed higher TCRbeta clonality than healthy controls.

Sample: peripheral blood mononuclear cells. The TCR was taken from a person aged 18 to 69 in good health. The chain recombines TRBV6-2 or TRBV6-3 with TRBJ1-2; D is uncertain. Partial CDR3 DNA: TGTGCCAGCTCGACTAGCGACACAGATACC. Its translation is CASSTSDTDT. The full-length CDR3 reads as CASSTSDTDTYTF.